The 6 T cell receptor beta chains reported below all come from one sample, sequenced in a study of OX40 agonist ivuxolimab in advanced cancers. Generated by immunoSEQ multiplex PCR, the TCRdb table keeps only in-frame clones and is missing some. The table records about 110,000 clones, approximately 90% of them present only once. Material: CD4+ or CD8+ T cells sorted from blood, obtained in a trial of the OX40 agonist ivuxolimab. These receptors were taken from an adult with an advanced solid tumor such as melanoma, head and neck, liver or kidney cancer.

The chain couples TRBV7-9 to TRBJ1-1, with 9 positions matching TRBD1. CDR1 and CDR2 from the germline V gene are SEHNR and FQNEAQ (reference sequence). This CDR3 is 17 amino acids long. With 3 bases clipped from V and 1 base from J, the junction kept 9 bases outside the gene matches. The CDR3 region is CASSFRQGDGGNTEAFF. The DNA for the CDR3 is TGTGCCAGCAGCTTCAGACAGGGGGATGGAGGGAACACTGAAGCTTTCTTT.

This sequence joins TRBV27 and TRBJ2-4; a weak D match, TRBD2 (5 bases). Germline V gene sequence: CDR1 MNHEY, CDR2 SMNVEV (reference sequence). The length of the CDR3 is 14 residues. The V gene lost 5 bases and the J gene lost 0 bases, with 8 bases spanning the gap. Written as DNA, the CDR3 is TGTGCCAGCAGTGCCGGGGTAGCCAAAAACATTCAGTACTTC. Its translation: CASSAGVAKNIQYF.

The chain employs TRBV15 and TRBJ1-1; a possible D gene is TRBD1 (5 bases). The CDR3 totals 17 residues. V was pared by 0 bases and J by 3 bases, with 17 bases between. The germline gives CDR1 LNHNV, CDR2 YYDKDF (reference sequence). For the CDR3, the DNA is TGTGCCACCAGCAGAGATATAAGTATCCAGGGAGACACTGAAGCTTTCTTT. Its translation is CATSRDISIQGDTEAFF. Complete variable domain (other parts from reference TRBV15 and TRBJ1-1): DAMVIQNPRYQVTQFGKPVTLSCSQTLNHNVMYWYQQKSSQAPKLLFHYYDKDFNNEADTPDNFQSRRPNTSFCFLDIRSPGLGDTAMYLCATSRDISIQGDTEAFFGQGTRLTVV.

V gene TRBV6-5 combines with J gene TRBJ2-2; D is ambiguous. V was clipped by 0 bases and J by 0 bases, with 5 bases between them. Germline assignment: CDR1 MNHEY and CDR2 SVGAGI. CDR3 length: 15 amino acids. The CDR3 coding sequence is TGTGCCAGCAGTTACTCTCTTTCGAACACCGGGGAGCTGTTTTTT. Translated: CASSYSLSNTGELFF.

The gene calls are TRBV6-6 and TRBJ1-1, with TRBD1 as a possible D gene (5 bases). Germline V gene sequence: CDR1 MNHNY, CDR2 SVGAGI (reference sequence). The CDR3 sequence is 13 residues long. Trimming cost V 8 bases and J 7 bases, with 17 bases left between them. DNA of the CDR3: TGTGCCAGCGTCCGGGACGGACTTTTTGAAGCTTTCTTT. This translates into CASVRDGLFEAFF.

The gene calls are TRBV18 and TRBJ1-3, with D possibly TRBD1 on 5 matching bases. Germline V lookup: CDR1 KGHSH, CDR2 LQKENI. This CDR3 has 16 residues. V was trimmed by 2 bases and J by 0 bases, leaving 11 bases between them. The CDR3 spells CASSPTGPNSGNTIYF. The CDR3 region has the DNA TGTGCCAGCTCACCAACGGGGCCAAACTCTGGAAACACCATATATTTT.